This T cell receptor (beta chain) was recovered during a study of CD8+CD57+ T cells in acquired aplastic anemia. Study background: Across the sorted CD4+ and CD8+ cells, DNA amounts averaged roughly 3 ug.

Genomic DNA templated the TCR beta VDJ and CDR3 profiling. TCRdb analysed the reads with MiXCR anew, one entry per CDR3 protein. The table lists 150,000 to 200,000 distinct CDR3 sequences, 40% to 50% of them singletons. Sequenced patients had shown CD8+CD57+ cell expansion by flow cytometry. Study results and caveats: Patient and control CD8+ Simpson's diversity was not significantly different.

In the case of this clonotype: Its cognate antigen is unknown.

This TCR derives from a human donor with aplastic anemia. Sequenced input: sorted CD4+, CD8+, or CD8+CD57+ T cells (not recorded which) from PBMCs.

The CDR3 DNA reads as TGTGCCAGCAGCTTTGTATCGGGACAGGGGGCGGAAGCTTTCTTT. As protein: CASSFVSGQGAEAFF. The genes are TRBV7-2 and TRBJ1-1, with TRBD1 identical over 12 bases. V shed 3 bases, J shed 8 bases, and the junction held 7 bases outside the gene matches. Germline assignment: CDR1 SGHTA and CDR2 FQGNSA. The CDR3 consists of 15 residues.